The next 10 T cell receptor beta chains were all read from a single sample in a study of cytomegalovirus exposure and HLA in healthy donors (dated by TCRdb to the late 2010s). Libraries were constructed by the immunoSEQ multiplex PCR assay. The multiplex PCR relied on a mix of 60 forward primers for TCR Vbeta segments and 13 reverse primers for TCR Jbeta segments. Held by TCRdb, this immuneACCESS table contains in-frame sequences only and omits some clones. Under half of the omission traces to an unresolved V gene where checked; the cause of the rest is unknown. The table for this sample lists 180,000 or so clones; 70% to 80% of them were counted only once. Approximately 1.4% of the sample is held by the ten biggest clonotypes. Material for sequencing was PBMCs. The receptors here all came from a man aged 18 to 30 in good health and CMV-seronegative.

The genes are TRBV5-6 and TRBJ1-4, with D maybe TRBD1 (5 bases). The germline V and J ends were trimmed by 3 bases and 3 bases, with 9 bases remaining between them. This CDR3 region has 14 residues. Germline V gene sequence: CDR1 SGHDT, CDR2 YYEEEE. The CDR3 reads CASSSGYPNEKLFF. CDR3 sequence (DNA): TGTGCCAGCAGCTCAGGGTACCCTAATGAAAAACTGTTTTTT.

V gene TRBV4-3 combines with J gene TRBJ1-1; 8 positions agree with TRBD1. CDR3 size: 15 residues. The V gene end was trimmed by 1 base and the J gene end by 7 bases; junction bases not matched to a gene: 8. In germline, CDR1 is LGHNA, CDR2 YSLEER. The DNA of the CDR3 is TGCGCCAGCAGCCAAGGCAGGGGGCTTAGTGGTGAAGCTTTCTTT. Translating it yields CASSQGRGLSGEAFF.

The chain couples TRBV11-2 to TRBJ1-1, with D perhaps matching TRBD1 (5 bases). CDR3 length: 14 amino acids. The germline CDR1 and CDR2 sequences are SGHAT and FQNNGV. Trimming took off 0 bases at V and 3 bases at J, with 8 bases between the two ends. For the CDR3, the DNA is TGTGCCAGCAGCTTAGAACCGGGGGACACTGAAGCTTTCTTT. Translating it yields CASSLEPGDTEAFF.

The J gene is TRBJ2-2, the V gene TRBV5-4; D might be TRBD1 (6 bases). Looked up from germline, CDR1 is SGHNT and CDR2 is YYREEE (reference sequence). Trimming took off 0 bases at V and 4 bases at J, with 10 bases between the two ends. This CDR3 has 15 amino acids. In nucleotides, the CDR3 is TGTGCCAGCAGCTTGGAGGGGGTTCGCACCGGGGAGCTGTTTTTT. Translating it yields CASSLEGVRTGELFF.

The rearrangement uses TRBV5-8 and TRBJ1-2; D possibly corresponds to TRBD1 (6 bases). CDR1 is SGHTS and CDR2 is YDEGEE in the germline V gene. The CDR3 runs to 13 residues. V was cut by 1 base and J by 7 bases, with 11 bases left in between. This CDR3 reads CASSLTGMGGYTF. The CDR3 nucleotides are TGTGCCAGCAGCTTGACAGGGATGGGTGGCTACACCTTC.

The chain has TRBV19 and TRBJ1-2; 11 nucleotides align to TRBD1. The ends lost 5 bases at V and 0 bases at J; junction bases unmatched: 11. This CDR3 region has 18 residues. Germline V CDR1 and CDR2: LNHDA, SQIVND (reference sequence). In DNA, the CDR3 is TGTGCCAGTAGTGACCCTCGGACAGGGGGCTCCACTAACTATGGCTACACCTTC. It yields the protein CASSDPRTGGSTNYGYTF.

The V and J genes are TRBV15 and TRBJ2-1; D call uncertain. CDR1 LNHNV and CDR2 YYDKDF come from the germline V gene (reference sequence). This CDR3 comprises 14 residues. The V and J ends lost 6 bases and 6 bases respectively, with 15 bases between them. CDR3 bases: TGTGCCACCAGTCGCAGCTGGGCTTCCAATGAGCAGTTCTTC. Protein: CATSRSWASNEQFF.

The chain has TRBV7-2 and TRBJ1-5; D uncertain. The CDR3 runs 16 residues. V was cut by 3 bases and J by 0 bases, with 12 bases left in between. CDR1 and CDR2 from the germline V gene are SGHTA and FQGNSA. The CDR3 loop reads CASSFSGLNSNQPQHF. Here the CDR3 DNA reads TGTGCCAGCAGCTTTTCGGGGTTAAATAGCAATCAGCCCCAGCATTTT.

The gene calls are TRBV29-1 and TRBJ2-2; 10 nucleotides agree with TRBD1. CDR3 length equals 14 residues. With 4 bases clipped from V and 4 bases from J, the junction kept 3 bases outside the gene matches. CDR1 is SQVTM, CDR2 ANQGSEA, per germline. CDR3 in amino acids: CSVVGTGVTGELFF. CDR3 nucleotides: TGCAGCGTTGTTGGGACAGGGGTCACCGGGGAGCTGTTTTTT.

The chain carries TRBV7-9 and TRBJ2-5, with 14 bases identical to TRBD2. CDR1 and CDR2 (germline): SEHNR, FQNEAQ (reference sequence). V trimming: 5 bases; J trimming: 5 bases; junction bases outside the gene matches: 7. The CDR3 is made up of 16 amino acids. The CDR3 loop reads CASSPGLAGVGETQYF. In DNA, the CDR3 is TGTGCCAGCAGCCCGGGACTAGCGGGAGTTGGGGAGACCCAGTACTTC. Complete variable domain (other parts from reference TRBV7-9 and TRBJ2-5): DTGVSQNPRHKITKRGQNVTFRCDPISEHNRLYWYRQTLGQGPEFLTYFQNEAQLEKSRLLSDRFSAERPKGSFSTLEIQRTEQGDSAMYLCASSPGLAGVGETQYFGPGTRLLVL.